These T cell receptor beta chains were read from a single sample in a study of T cells in Graves' hyperthyroidism and ophthalmopathy. TCRdb ran MiXCR on the multiplex PCR reads and lists one entry per CDR3 protein. Of about 840,000 distinct CDR3 sequences in the sample, over 35% were seen once. Sequenced sample: blood. The origin of the receptors is a man between 18 and 35 years old with Graves' hyperthyroidism. Both conserved end residues are part of each CDR3. The size of a clone is reported for some rows only, either as once, few or many, or as a class for expanded clones.

-	TRBV6-5	TRBJ1-2	CASSRQGLGGYTF
-	TRBV6-5	TRBJ1-1	CASSYSGGRMNTEAFF
-	TRBV20-1	TRBJ2-6	CSARDWGGVSGANVLTF
few	TRBV13	TRBJ2-5	CASSSAGGPGKTQYF
-	TRBV3-1	TRBJ2-7	CASSQVAGSTYEQYF
few	TRBV7-9	TRBJ2-7	CASSPSGRRNEQYF
many	TRBV24-1	TRBJ2-5	CATSDPGRGGETQYF
-	TRBV6-1	TRBJ2-7	CASSEAGTTEQYF
-	TRBV20-1	TRBJ2-7	CSVGLAGGPRKEEQYF
few	TRBV19	TRBJ2-5	CASSPQGIKETQYF
few	TRBV20-1	TRBJ2-5	CSALGASGNRETQYF
-	TRBV12-3/TRBV12-4	TRBJ2-7	CASSTQEYEQYF
many	TRBV15	TRBJ2-5	CATSIPGEPVTETQYF
few	TRBV7-2	TRBJ2-7	CASSSSGRAYYEQYF
-	TRBV6-1	TRBJ2-5	CASLSPGKTQYF
-	TRBV19	TRBJ1-1	CASSIKGSARLNTEAFF
-	TRBV10-2	TRBJ2-2	CASSTGPHAGTGELFF
few	TRBV5-5	TRBJ2-2	CASTLTVYTGELFF
once	TRBV29-1	TRBJ1-2	CSVERGYGYTF
-	TRBV7-9	TRBJ2-7	CASSLELKGTYGQYF
few	TRBV12-3/TRBV12-4	TRBJ2-6	CASSILQTGANVLTF
-	TRBV29-1	TRBJ2-5	CSVDRGAETQYF
many	TRBV7-2	TRBJ2-7	CASSFRGLYEQYF
-	TRBV7-2	TRBJ1-1	CASSSYRGMFTEAFF
once	TRBV9	TRBJ1-1	CASSYTPGGLTEAFF
-	TRBV29-1	TRBJ1-5	CSWDRGNQPQHF
many	TRBV29-1	TRBJ2-7	CSVRETDNYEQYF
many	TRBV7-6	TRBJ2-7	CASSLGPGPYEQYF
many	TRBV5-1	TRBJ2-7	CASPDSYEQYF
many	TRBV15	TRBJ2-5	CATSRTRRGGMETQYF
-	TRBV6-5	TRBJ2-5	CASSYSVQGGEAQYF
-	TRBV7-9	TRBJ2-7	CASSVAGNEQYF
-	TRBV7-2	TRBJ2-6	CASSLGRVLSGANVLTF
many	TRBV2	TRBJ2-7	CASSRTGAIHEQYF
-	TRBV7-2	TRBJ2-6	CASSLTAGGRSGANVLTF
many	TRBV2	TRBJ2-2	CASSVRGRNTGELFF
many	TRBV7-9	TRBJ1-4	CASRPTDRVNEKLFF
few	TRBV10-3	TRBJ1-3	CATLDRSSGNTIYF
few	TRBV2	TRBJ1-3	CASSPRTLSGNTIYF
many	TRBV14	TRBJ2-5	CASSGTGWEETQYF
few	TRBV7-9	TRBJ2-7	CASSLDATHWKTYEQYF
many	TRBV29-1	TRBJ2-5	CSVVEGTQYF
few	TRBV6-5	TRBJ2-7	CASAGPLYEQYF